These T cell receptor beta chains were read from a single sample in a study of T cells in Graves' hyperthyroidism and ophthalmopathy. TCRdb analysed the multiplex PCR reads with MiXCR anew, one entry per CDR3 protein. The table includes nearly 750,000 distinct CDR3 sequences, under 45% detected once. Specimen: blood. Receptor source: a woman between 40 and 55 years old with Graves' hyperthyroidism. Both conserved end residues are part of each CDR3. The size field is filled for only some rows; it gives once, few, many or a size class.

v_call: TRBV25-1
clone_size: many
j_call: TRBJ1-1
cdr3_aa: CASSEGSNTEAFF

v_call: TRBV7-3
clone_size: many
j_call: TRBJ2-6
cdr3_aa: CASSFTGGPSGANVLTF

v_call: TRBV11-2
clone_size: few
j_call: TRBJ2-5
cdr3_aa: CASSSETLAWETQYF

v_call: TRBV2
clone_size: .
j_call: TRBJ1-2
cdr3_aa: CASSVQGGRIYGYTF

v_call: TRBV7-9
clone_size: .
j_call: TRBJ1-6
cdr3_aa: CASSPEAGRNNSPLHF

v_call: TRBV10-3
clone_size: few
j_call: TRBJ2-6
cdr3_aa: CAIRGTSGANVLTF

v_call: TRBV11-2
clone_size: .
j_call: TRBJ2-5
cdr3_aa: CASSPTLQGHTRGTQYF

v_call: TRBV9
clone_size: many
j_call: TRBJ1-3
cdr3_aa: CASNGGGSGNTIYF

v_call: TRBV6-1
clone_size: .
j_call: TRBJ1-1
cdr3_aa: CASSVRGLENTEAFF

v_call: TRBV12-5
clone_size: .
j_call: TRBJ1-2
cdr3_aa: CASGLVVGDYGYTF